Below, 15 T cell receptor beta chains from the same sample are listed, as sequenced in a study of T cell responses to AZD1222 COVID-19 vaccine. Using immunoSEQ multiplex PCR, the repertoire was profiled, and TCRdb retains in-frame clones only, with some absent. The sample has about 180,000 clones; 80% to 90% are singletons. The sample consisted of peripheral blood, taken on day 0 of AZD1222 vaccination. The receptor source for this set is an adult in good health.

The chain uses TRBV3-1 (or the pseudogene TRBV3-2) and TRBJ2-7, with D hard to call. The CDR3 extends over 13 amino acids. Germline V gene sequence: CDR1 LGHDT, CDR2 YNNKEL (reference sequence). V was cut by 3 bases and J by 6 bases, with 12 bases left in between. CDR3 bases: TGTGCCAGCAGCCATTTGGCGTCCGGCGAGCAGTACTTC. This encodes CASSHLASGEQYF.

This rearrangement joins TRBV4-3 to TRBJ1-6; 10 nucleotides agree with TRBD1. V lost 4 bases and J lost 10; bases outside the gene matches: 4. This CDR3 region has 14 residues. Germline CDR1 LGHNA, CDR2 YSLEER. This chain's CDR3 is CASSPGQGGSPLHF. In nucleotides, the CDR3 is TGCGCCAGCAGCCCTGGACAGGGGGGATCACCCCTCCACTTT.

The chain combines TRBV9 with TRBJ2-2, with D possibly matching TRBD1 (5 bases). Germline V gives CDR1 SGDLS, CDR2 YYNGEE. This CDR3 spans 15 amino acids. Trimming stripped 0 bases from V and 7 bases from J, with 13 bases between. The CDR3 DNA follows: TGTGCCAGCAGCGTAGGTACCCAGGGCAACGGGGAGCTGTTTTTT. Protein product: CASSVGTQGNGELFF.

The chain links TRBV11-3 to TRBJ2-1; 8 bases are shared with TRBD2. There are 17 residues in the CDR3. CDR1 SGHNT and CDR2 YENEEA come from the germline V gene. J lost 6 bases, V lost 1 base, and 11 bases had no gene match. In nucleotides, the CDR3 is TGTGCCAGCAGCTTAGTGGCGAGTAGCGGGGCGGGCAATGAGCAGTTCTTC. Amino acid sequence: CASSLVASSGAGNEQFF.

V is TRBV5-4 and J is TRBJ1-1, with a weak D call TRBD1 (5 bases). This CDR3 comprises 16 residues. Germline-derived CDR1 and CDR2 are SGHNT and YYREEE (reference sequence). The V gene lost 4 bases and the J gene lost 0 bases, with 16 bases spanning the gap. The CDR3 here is CASSPRDSGMNTEAFF. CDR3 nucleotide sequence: TGTGCCAGCAGCCCTCGGGACTCGGGAATGAACACTGAAGCTTTCTTT.

CDR3: CAAARQGATEAFF. CDR3 DNA sequence: TGTGCCGCCGCGAGACAGGGGGCCACTGAAGCTTTCTTT. The chain carries TRBV6-5 and TRBJ1-1, with TRBD1 identical over 10 bases. Germline CDR1 and CDR2: MNHEY and SVGAGI. Germline trimming cut 11 bases from V and 4 bases from J; bases unmatched to any gene: 7. The CDR3 is made up of 13 amino acids.

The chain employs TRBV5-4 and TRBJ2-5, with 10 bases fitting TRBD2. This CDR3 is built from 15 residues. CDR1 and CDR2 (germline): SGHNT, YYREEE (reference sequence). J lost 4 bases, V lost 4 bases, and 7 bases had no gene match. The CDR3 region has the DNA TGTGCCAGCAGCCCCAGGGCTAGCGGGGGAGAGACCCAGTACTTC. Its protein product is CASSPRASGGETQYF.

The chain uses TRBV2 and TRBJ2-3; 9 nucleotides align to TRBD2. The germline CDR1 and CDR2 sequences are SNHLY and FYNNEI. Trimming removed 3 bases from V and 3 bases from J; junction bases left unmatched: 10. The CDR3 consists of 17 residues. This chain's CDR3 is CASSDIRLAGNTDTQYF. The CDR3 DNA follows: TGTGCCAGCAGTGATATTAGGCTAGCGGGGAATACAGATACGCAGTATTTT. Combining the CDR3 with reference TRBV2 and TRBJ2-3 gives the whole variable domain EPEVTQTPSHQVTQMGQEVILRCVPISNHLYFYWYRQILGQKVEFLVSFYNNEISEKSEIFDDQFSVERPDGSNFTLKIRSTKLEDSAMYFCASSDIRLAGNTDTQYFGPGTRLTVL.

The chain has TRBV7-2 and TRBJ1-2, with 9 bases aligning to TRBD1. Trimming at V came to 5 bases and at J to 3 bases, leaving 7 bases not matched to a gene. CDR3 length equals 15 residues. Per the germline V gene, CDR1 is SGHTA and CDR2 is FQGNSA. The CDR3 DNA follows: TGTGCCAGCAGCGCCCCGGGACAGGGCCACTATGGCTACACCTTC. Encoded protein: CASSAPGQGHYGYTF. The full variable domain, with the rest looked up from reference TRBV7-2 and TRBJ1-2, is GAGVSQSPSNKVTEKGKDVELRCDPISGHTALYWYRQSLGQGLEFLIYFQGNSAPDKSGLPSDRFSAERTGGSVSTLTIQRTQQEDSAVYLCASSAPGQGHYGYTFGSGTRLTVV.

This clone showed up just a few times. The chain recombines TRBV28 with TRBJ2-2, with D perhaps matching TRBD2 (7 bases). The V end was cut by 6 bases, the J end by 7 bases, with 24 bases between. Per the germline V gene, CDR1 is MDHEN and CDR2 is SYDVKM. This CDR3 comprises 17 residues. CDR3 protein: CASRHRGSGGGLGELFF. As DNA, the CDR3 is TGTGCCAGCAGGCACCGAGGTTCGGGGGGCGGCCTCGGGGAGCTGTTTTTT. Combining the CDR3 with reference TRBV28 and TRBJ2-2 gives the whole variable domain DVKVTQSSRYLVKRTGEKVFLECVQDMDHENMFWYRQDPGLGLRLIYFSYDVKMKEKGDIPEGYSVSREKKERFSLILESASTNQTSMYLCASRHRGSGGGLGELFFGEGSRLTVL.

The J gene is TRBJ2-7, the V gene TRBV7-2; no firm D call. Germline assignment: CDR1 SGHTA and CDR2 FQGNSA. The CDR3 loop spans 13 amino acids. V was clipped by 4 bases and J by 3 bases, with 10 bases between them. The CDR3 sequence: CASSSFRVYEQYF. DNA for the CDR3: TGTGCCAGCAGCTCCTTCCGGGTCTACGAGCAGTACTTC. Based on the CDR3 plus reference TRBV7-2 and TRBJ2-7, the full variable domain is GAGVSQSPSNKVTEKGKDVELRCDPISGHTALYWYRQSLGQGLEFLIYFQGNSAPDKSGLPSDRFSAERTGGSVSTLTIQRTQQEDSAVYLCASSSFRVYEQYFGPGTRLTVT.

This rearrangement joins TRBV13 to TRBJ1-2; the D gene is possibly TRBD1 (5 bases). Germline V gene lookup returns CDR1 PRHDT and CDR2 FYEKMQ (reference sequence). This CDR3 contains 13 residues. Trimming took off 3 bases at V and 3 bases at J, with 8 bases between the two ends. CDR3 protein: CASSFRDDYGYTF. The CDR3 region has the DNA TGTGCCAGCAGCTTCAGGGATGACTATGGCTACACCTTC.

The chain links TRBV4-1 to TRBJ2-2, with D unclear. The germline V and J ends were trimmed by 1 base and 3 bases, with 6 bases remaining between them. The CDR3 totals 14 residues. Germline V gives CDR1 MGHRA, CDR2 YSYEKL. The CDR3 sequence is CASSQGGHTGELFF. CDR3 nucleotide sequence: TGCGCCAGCAGCCAAGGTGGACACACCGGGGAGCTGTTTTTT.

CDR3: CASSPTSNYGYTF. In DNA, the CDR3 is TGCGCCAGCAGCCCGACATCTAACTATGGCTACACCTTC. The rearrangement links TRBV5-1 to TRBJ1-2; D gene uncertain. Trimming removed 4 bases from V and 0 bases from J, with 7 bases in between. Per the germline V gene, CDR1 is SGHRS and CDR2 is YFSETQ. CDR3 length equals 13 residues.

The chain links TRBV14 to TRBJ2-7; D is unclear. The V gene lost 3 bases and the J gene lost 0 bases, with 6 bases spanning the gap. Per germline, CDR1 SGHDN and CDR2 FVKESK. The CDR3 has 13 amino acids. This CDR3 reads CASSQRSSYEQYF. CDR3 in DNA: TGTGCCAGCAGCCAGAGGAGCTCCTACGAGCAGTACTTC.